The rows below give T cell receptor beta chains drawn from one sample of a study of response to subunit inactivated influenza vaccine. TCRdb analysed the RT-PCR reads with MiXCR anew, one entry per CDR3 protein. Among 550,000 to 800,000 distinct CDR3 sequences listed, more than 15% were seen once. The sample in question was PBMCs from blood, obtained approximately 12 days after vaccination. These TCRs come from a middle-aged man who received an inactivated influenza vaccine. Each CDR3 is given with its conserved first and last residue. Fields, in order: CDR3 DNA, CDR3 protein, J gene, V gene, D gene, clone size. The D gene is left open where the match is weak. Not all rows give a size; the values are once, few, many and, for expanded clones, a class.

CDR3nt: TGTGCCAGCAGCTTAGCTCAGGTGACCGGGGAGCTGTTTTTT; CDR3aa: CASSLAQVTGELFF; j_gene: TRBJ2-2; v_gene: TRBV11-1; d_gene: NA; abundance: few
CDR3nt: TGTGCCAGCTCGTCCGACAGGGCCTATGGCTACACCTTC; CDR3aa: CASSSDRAYGYTF; j_gene: TRBJ1-2; v_gene: TRBV6-1; d_gene: TRBD1; abundance: NA
CDR3nt: TGCAGCGTTGTAAGCCTAGCGGGGGCTATTCAGTACTTC; CDR3aa: CSVVSLAGAIQYF; j_gene: TRBJ2-4; v_gene: TRBV29-1; d_gene: TRBD2; abundance: many
CDR3nt: TGTGCCAGTCACCTTGGGCAGGGGAAGTCCGGGGAGCTGTTTTTT; CDR3aa: CASHLGQGKSGELFF; j_gene: TRBJ2-2; v_gene: TRBV19; d_gene: NA; abundance: few
CDR3nt: TGTGCCAGCAGTTTGAACAGGGTCCTAGAGACCCAGTACTTC; CDR3aa: CASSLNRVLETQYF; j_gene: TRBJ2-5; v_gene: TRBV12-3/TRBV12-4; d_gene: NA; abundance: few
CDR3nt: TGTGCCAGCAGTTACTCCTGGGACTCGCCCTACGAGCAGTACTTC; CDR3aa: CASSYSWDSPYEQYF; j_gene: TRBJ2-7; v_gene: TRBV6-5; d_gene: NA; abundance: many
CDR3nt: TGTGCCAGCAGCCAAGGTTTCGCGACTAGCGGGGCTGGAGAGACCCAGTACTTC; CDR3aa: CASSQGFATSGAGETQYF; j_gene: TRBJ2-5; v_gene: TRBV4-2; d_gene: TRBD2; abundance: few
CDR3nt: TGTGCCAGCAGTTGGGGGGACCTCTATGGCTACACCTTC; CDR3aa: CASSWGDLYGYTF; j_gene: TRBJ1-2; v_gene: TRBV12-3/TRBV12-4; d_gene: NA; abundance: few
CDR3nt: TGTGCCAGGGTCCGCGCCGGGGGCGGGAGTCTTATAGATACGCAGTATTTT; CDR3aa: CARVRAGGGSLIDTQYF; j_gene: TRBJ2-3; v_gene: TRBV28; d_gene: NA; abundance: NA
CDR3nt: TGCAGCGTTGTGGGACAGGGAAGACGAAATGAGCAGTTCTTC; CDR3aa: CSVVGQGRRNEQFF; j_gene: TRBJ2-1; v_gene: TRBV29-1; d_gene: TRBD1; abundance: NA
CDR3nt: TGTGCCAGCAGCTTAGCGCTGGTGGGATCCTACGAGCAGTACTTC; CDR3aa: CASSLALVGSYEQYF; j_gene: TRBJ2-7; v_gene: TRBV7-8; d_gene: NA; abundance: NA
CDR3nt: TGCAGTGCTACTCATGGGTGGGGGGGGAACACTGAAGCTTTCTTT; CDR3aa: CSATHGWGGNTEAFF; j_gene: TRBJ1-1; v_gene: TRBV20-1; d_gene: NA; abundance: NA
CDR3nt: TGTGCCAGCAGTTACTCCGGGACTAGCTGGGAGACCCAGTACTTC; CDR3aa: CASSYSGTSWETQYF; j_gene: TRBJ2-5; v_gene: TRBV6-2/TRBV6-3; d_gene: TRBD2; abundance: few
CDR3nt: TGTGCCATCAGTGAGTACGACTACGAGCAGTACTTC; CDR3aa: CAISEYDYEQYF; j_gene: TRBJ2-7; v_gene: TRBV10-3; d_gene: NA; abundance: many
CDR3nt: TGTGCCAGCAGCCGAATGGGTCGAGGGACTAGCGGGAACAATGAGCAGTTCTTC; CDR3aa: CASSRMGRGTSGNNEQFF; j_gene: TRBJ2-1; v_gene: TRBV3-1; d_gene: TRBD2; abundance: NA
CDR3nt: TGTGCCACCAGCAGGGCTTCCGGGAGGAGCTCCTACGAGCAGTACTTC; CDR3aa: CATSRASGRSSYEQYF; j_gene: TRBJ2-7; v_gene: TRBV15; d_gene: TRBD2; abundance: few
CDR3nt: TGTGCCAGCAGTACCCCGAGCGGGGACATTCAGTACTTC; CDR3aa: CASSTPSGDIQYF; j_gene: TRBJ2-4; v_gene: TRBV6-1; d_gene: TRBD2; abundance: NA
CDR3nt: TGTGCCGTATCACCGGGACTCACCTACGAGCAGTACTTC; CDR3aa: CAVSPGLTYEQYF; j_gene: TRBJ2-7; v_gene: TRBV10-3; d_gene: NA; abundance: NA
CDR3nt: TGCAGTGCTTCGGACAGGGAGGAGACCCAGTACTTC; CDR3aa: CSASDREETQYF; j_gene: TRBJ2-5; v_gene: TRBV20-1; d_gene: TRBD1; abundance: few
CDR3nt: TGCAGTGCCCCTAACAAGGTGACCCAGTACTTC; CDR3aa: CSAPNKVTQYF; j_gene: TRBJ2-5; v_gene: TRBV20-1; d_gene: NA; abundance: NA
CDR3nt: TGTGCCAGCAGTTACCCACTTAGGGGACTAGCGGGGGGGATCCGCTCCTACAATGAGCAGTTCTTC; CDR3aa: CASSYPLRGLAGGIRSYNEQFF; j_gene: TRBJ2-1; v_gene: TRBV6-2/TRBV6-3; d_gene: TRBD2; abundance: few
CDR3nt: TGTGCCAGCAGCTTAATGCCCCGCACAGATACGCAGTATTTT; CDR3aa: CASSLMPRTDTQYF; j_gene: TRBJ2-3; v_gene: TRBV7-3; d_gene: NA; abundance: NA
CDR3nt: TGTGCCAGCAGCAGACACCCAAGGTCCACCTACGAGCAGTACTTC; CDR3aa: CASSRHPRSTYEQYF; j_gene: TRBJ2-7; v_gene: TRBV7-2; d_gene: NA; abundance: few
CDR3nt: TGTGCCATCAGTGAGGGCCCGGGCGGGGATGGGAACGAGCAGTACTTC; CDR3aa: CAISEGPGGDGNEQYF; j_gene: TRBJ2-7; v_gene: TRBV10-3; d_gene: NA; abundance: NA
CDR3nt: TGCGCCAGCAGCTTGGCCTTATCGGCAGGCGGTTTTAGCTTT; CDR3aa: CASSLALSAGGFSF; j_gene: TRBJ1-1; v_gene: TRBV5-1; d_gene: NA; abundance: many
CDR3nt: TGTGCCAGCAGTCCCGCGAGCTCTGGGGCCAACGTCCTGACTTTC; CDR3aa: CASSPASSGANVLTF; j_gene: TRBJ2-6; v_gene: TRBV12-3/TRBV12-4; d_gene: NA; abundance: NA
CDR3nt: TGTGCCACCTGCAAGCAGAGGCGCGGTGAAGGGCCTTATGGCTACACCTTC; CDR3aa: CATCKQRRGEGPYGYTF; j_gene: TRBJ1-2; v_gene: TRBV3-1; d_gene: NA; abundance: NA
CDR3nt: TGTGCCAGCAGTGGCGCGACAGGGGTTTTCAATGAGCAGTTCTTC; CDR3aa: CASSGATGVFNEQFF; j_gene: TRBJ2-1; v_gene: TRBV2; d_gene: TRBD1; abundance: few
CDR3nt: TGTGCCAGCTCACCAATACGTTACAATGAGCAGTTCTTC; CDR3aa: CASSPIRYNEQFF; j_gene: TRBJ2-1; v_gene: TRBV18; d_gene: NA; abundance: NA
CDR3nt: TGCGCCAGCAGCCAGGACAGGTTTACTAACTATGGCTACACCTTC; CDR3aa: CASSQDRFTNYGYTF; j_gene: TRBJ1-2; v_gene: TRBV4-3; d_gene: TRBD1; abundance: few
CDR3nt: TGTGCCAGCAGTTCCCCTCCCAGCGGGATGATGAACACCGGGGAGCTGTTTTTT; CDR3aa: CASSSPPSGMMNTGELFF; j_gene: TRBJ2-2; v_gene: TRBV12-3/TRBV12-4; d_gene: TRBD2; abundance: NA
CDR3nt: TGCAGCGTTGCCGGACAAACCTACGAGCAGTACTTC; CDR3aa: CSVAGQTYEQYF; j_gene: TRBJ2-7; v_gene: TRBV29-1; d_gene: NA; abundance: many
CDR3nt: TGCGCCAGCAGCCTGGGGACAGGGGCCTCCTGGGGGACTGAAGCTTTCTTT; CDR3aa: CASSLGTGASWGTEAFF; j_gene: TRBJ1-1; v_gene: TRBV5-1; d_gene: TRBD1; abundance: few
CDR3nt: TGTGCCAGCAGCCGGAGCGGGGGGGCAGCAGATACGCAGTATTTT; CDR3aa: CASSRSGGAADTQYF; j_gene: TRBJ2-3; v_gene: TRBV3-1; d_gene: TRBD2; abundance: few
CDR3nt: TGCAGTGCTAGAAGGAATATGAACACTGAAGCTTTCTTT; CDR3aa: CSARRNMNTEAFF; j_gene: TRBJ1-1; v_gene: TRBV20-1; d_gene: NA; abundance: NA
CDR3nt: TGTGCCAGCAGCCAAGACAACTCCTACGAGCAGTACTTC; CDR3aa: CASSQDNSYEQYF; j_gene: TRBJ2-7; v_gene: TRBV11-2; d_gene: NA; abundance: NA
CDR3nt: TGCGCCAGCAGCCAAGATCGGGGGGACAGCCCCCTGAATGAGCAGTTCTTC; CDR3aa: CASSQDRGDSPLNEQFF; j_gene: TRBJ2-1; v_gene: TRBV4-3; d_gene: NA; abundance: NA
CDR3nt: TGTGCCAGCAGCCCTAGCGGGGCGGCGGGGGATACGCAGTATTTT; CDR3aa: CASSPSGAAGDTQYF; j_gene: TRBJ2-3; v_gene: TRBV6-2/TRBV6-3; d_gene: TRBD2; abundance: NA
CDR3nt: TGTGCCAGCAGACGTAAGCGGGAGGGCCTCGCCGGGGAGCTGTTTTTT; CDR3aa: CASRRKREGLAGELFF; j_gene: TRBJ2-2; v_gene: TRBV2; d_gene: TRBD2; abundance: NA
CDR3nt: TGCAGTGCTGGGACTAGCGGGGGGGTTCACAATGAGCAGTTCTTC; CDR3aa: CSAGTSGGVHNEQFF; j_gene: TRBJ2-1; v_gene: TRBV20-1; d_gene: TRBD2; abundance: few
CDR3nt: TGCAGTGCTGGCTCCATTCAGTCAGGAAACACCATATATTTT; CDR3aa: CSAGSIQSGNTIYF; j_gene: TRBJ1-3; v_gene: TRBV20-1; d_gene: NA; abundance: few
CDR3nt: TGTGCCAGTCAATGGGGGGGTCGGGCCAACGTCCTGACTTTC; CDR3aa: CASQWGGRANVLTF; j_gene: TRBJ2-6; v_gene: TRBV28; d_gene: TRBD2; abundance: NA
CDR3nt: TGTGCCAGCAGCCAAGGTCCCAGCGGGAGCTACGAGCAGTACTTC; CDR3aa: CASSQGPSGSYEQYF; j_gene: TRBJ2-7; v_gene: TRBV3-1; d_gene: TRBD2; abundance: NA
CDR3nt: TGCGCCAGCAGCTTGGAGAGCGGGAGCAGGTACGAGCAGTACTTC; CDR3aa: CASSLESGSRYEQYF; j_gene: TRBJ2-7; v_gene: TRBV5-1; d_gene: TRBD2; abundance: few
CDR3nt: TGCAGTGCCCCAGATCATTATCGTGGTACGCAGTATTTT; CDR3aa: CSAPDHYRGTQYF; j_gene: TRBJ2-3; v_gene: TRBV20-1; d_gene: NA; abundance: few
CDR3nt: TGTGCCTGGAGTGTATCCGTGAACACCGGGGAGCTGTTTTTT; CDR3aa: CAWSVSVNTGELFF; j_gene: TRBJ2-2; v_gene: TRBV30; d_gene: NA; abundance: few
CDR3nt: TGTGCCAGCAGCACACAGAATCAGCCCCAGCATTTT; CDR3aa: CASSTQNQPQHF; j_gene: TRBJ1-5; v_gene: TRBV5-6; d_gene: NA; abundance: few
CDR3nt: TGTGCCAGCAGCCCGGTAGACCCACCCGAAGCTTTCTTT; CDR3aa: CASSPVDPPEAFF; j_gene: TRBJ1-1; v_gene: TRBV7-9; d_gene: NA; abundance: few
CDR3nt: TGTGCCAGCAGCCCCGACGGGACGGGCGCCTACGAGCAGTACTTC; CDR3aa: CASSPDGTGAYEQYF; j_gene: TRBJ2-7; v_gene: TRBV4-2; d_gene: NA; abundance: NA
CDR3nt: TGCAGCGTTGCTTCCCAGGGCCCACACGGGGAGCTGTTTTTT; CDR3aa: CSVASQGPHGELFF; j_gene: TRBJ2-2; v_gene: TRBV29-1; d_gene: NA; abundance: many
CDR3nt: TGTGCCAGCAGTCCCGCCTTGAGACATCCGGGACTAGCGGGCAACAATGAGCAGTTCTTC; CDR3aa: CASSPALRHPGLAGNNEQFF; j_gene: TRBJ2-1; v_gene: TRBV28; d_gene: TRBD2; abundance: few
CDR3nt: TGCAGTGCTAGGCCCGGGGGCCGCACTGAAGCTTTCTTT; CDR3aa: CSARPGGRTEAFF; j_gene: TRBJ1-1; v_gene: TRBV20-1; d_gene: NA; abundance: few
CDR3nt: TGTGCCAGCAGCCAGGGACAGGGGGTGACTGAAGCTTTCTTT; CDR3aa: CASSQGQGVTEAFF; j_gene: TRBJ1-1; v_gene: TRBV4-2; d_gene: TRBD1; abundance: many